The 10 T cell receptor beta chains below come from one sample, sequenced in a study of blood T cell repertoires in COVID-19. The assay was immunoSEQ multiplex PCR, and TCRdb's table has in-frame clones only and misses some. The sample gives fewer than 350,000 clones, roughly 86% of which show up once; around 2.1% is in the top ten. The sample was peripheral blood. The origin of the receptors is a woman in her 30s who had recovered from COVID-19.

This sequence joins TRBV25-1 and TRBJ2-5; D is undetermined. V was pared by 4 bases and J by 1 base, with 10 bases between. From germline, CDR1 is MGHDK and CDR2 SYGVNS. CDR3 length: 14 residues. CDR3 nucleotide sequence: TGTGCCAGCAGTGCATTAACAGTCCAAGAGACCCAGTACTTC. Translated: CASSALTVQETQYF.

This clone was observed a few times. The chain combines TRBV19 with TRBJ2-1, with 8 nucleotides matching TRBD1. CDR1 is LNHDA and CDR2 is SQIVND in the germline V gene (reference sequence). V lost 4 bases to trimming and J lost 5 bases; unmatched junction nucleotides: 7. This CDR3 region has 15 residues. The CDR3 here is CASSTGQAINNEQFF. CDR3 nucleotide sequence: TGTGCCAGTAGTACGGGACAGGCCATTAACAATGAGCAGTTCTTC.

The chain carries TRBV19 and TRBJ1-2; D unclear. Germline loops: CDR1 LNHDA, CDR2 SQIVND (reference sequence). This CDR3 has 12 amino acids. V was trimmed by 3 bases and J by 4 bases, leaving 6 bases between them. CDR3 residues: CASSIPSYGYTF. In nucleotides, the CDR3 is TGTGCCAGTAGTATCCCCAGCTATGGCTACACCTTC.

Note on this clone: One end of the junction varies from germline; a read error may be responsible. The chain recombines TRBV9 with TRBJ1-3; a possible D gene is TRBD1 (5 bases). Germline V gene lookup returns CDR1 SGDLS and CDR2 YYNGEE. CDR3 length: 11 amino acids. The CDR3: CASSGLLDTAF. Written as DNA, the CDR3 is TGTGCCAGCAGCGGATTGTTGGACACGGCTTTT.

The chain recombines TRBV5-6 with TRBJ1-2; 7 bases match TRBD1. CDR1 and CDR2 (germline): SGHDT, YYEEEE. V trimming: 4 bases; J trimming: 4 bases; junction bases outside the gene matches: 10. The CDR3 runs to 15 residues. CDR3 sequence (DNA): TGTGCCAGCAGCACCGGGACAGCAAGTATCTATGGCTACACCTTC. Translating gives CASSTGTASIYGYTF.

The count of this clone is one. This chain joins TRBV9 and TRBJ1-5; 11 bases line up with TRBD1. Germline lookup yields CDR1 SGDLS and CDR2 YYNGEE. V gave up 3 bases and J gave up 2 bases; unmatched junction bases: 7. The CDR3 is 17 amino acids. The CDR3 loop reads CASSGDPGQGGNQPQHF. CDR3 in DNA: TGTGCCAGCAGCGGTGATCCGGGACAGGGGGGCAATCAGCCCCAGCATTTT.

This clone was recorded once. The chain carries TRBV19 and TRBJ2-7, with D possibly matching TRBD1 (5 bases). The CDR3 spans 13 residues. Germline CDR1 reads LNHDA; CDR2 reads SQIVND (reference sequence). Trimming removed 10 bases at V and 3 bases at J, with 16 bases between. The chain's CDR3 is CATSTARFYEQYF. As DNA, the CDR3 is TGTGCCACCTCGACAGCCCGGTTCTACGAGCAGTACTTC. Filled out from reference TRBV19 and TRBJ2-7, the complete variable domain reads DGGITQSPKYLFRKEGQNVTLSCEQNLNHDAMYWYRQDPGQGLRLIYYSQIVNDFQKGDIAEGYSVSREKKESFPLTVTSAQKNPTAFYLCATSTARFYEQYFGPGTRLTVT.

The chain carries TRBV27 and TRBJ1-6; possible D gene TRBD1, 5 bases. The CDR3 length is 18 residues. Per germline, CDR1 MNHEY and CDR2 SMNVEV (reference sequence). The V and J ends lost 6 bases and 1 base respectively, with 19 bases between them. CDR3 coding DNA: TGTGCCAGCAGGTCTGCCAGGGCTGTAGAATCCTATAATTCACCCCTCCACTTT. This translates into CASRSARAVESYNSPLHF.

The chain combines TRBV5-6 with TRBJ2-5, with TRBD1 matching over 8 bases. With 2 bases clipped from V and 1 base from J, the junction kept 4 bases outside the gene matches. Looked up from germline, CDR1 is SGHDT and CDR2 is YYEEEE. The CDR3 spans 15 residues. The CDR3 sequence is CASSFSGQGQETQYF. The DNA for the CDR3 is TGTGCCAGCAGCTTCTCAGGACAGGGCCAAGAGACCCAGTACTTC. The whole variable domain, remainder taken from reference TRBV5-6 and TRBJ2-5, is DAGVTQSPTHLIKTRGQQVTLRCSPKSGHDTVSWYQQALGQGPQFIFQYYEEEERQRGNFPDRFSGHQFPNYSSELNVNALLLGDSALYLCASSFSGQGQETQYFGPGTRLLVL.

Worth noting for this clone: Other DNA sequences in this sample translate to the same CDR3. The chain couples TRBV27 to TRBJ1-6, with TRBD1 as a possible D gene (6 bases). In germline, CDR1 is MNHEY, CDR2 SMNVEV (reference sequence). CDR3 length: 13 residues. Deletions cut 6 bases from V and 4 bases from J, with 7 bases between. The CDR3 spells CASSRGYNSPLHF. As DNA, the CDR3 is TGTGCCAGCAGCAGGGGTTATAATTCACCCCTCCACTTT.